Presented here are 19 T cell receptor beta chains from one specimen sequenced in a study of shared clonotypes between healthy human individuals. Measured with immunoSEQ multiplex PCR; TCRdb has only the in-frame clones, and not every one. The profile shows 660,000 or so clones, about 96% of them singletons. Terminally differentiated effector memory CD45RA+ cells were left out of the naive CD8 fraction, which was CD45RO-negative and positively selected for CCR7. Material: naive CD8+ T cells sorted from blood. These TCRs come from a woman under 40 in good health.

The gene calls are TRBV28 and TRBJ2-5; 7 bases fit TRBD1. Germline V gene data show CDR1 as MDHEN and CDR2 as SYDVKM. CDR3 size: 16 residues. Trimming cost V 1 base and J 2 bases; bases outside gene matches: 7. CDR3 sequence: CASSLFWDRQQETQYF. The DNA of the CDR3 is TGTGCCAGCAGTTTATTTTGGGACAGACAGCAAGAGACCCAGTACTTC.

The chain has TRBV2 and TRBJ1-1, with 9 bases lining up with TRBD1. After removal of 6 bases from V and 1 base from J, the junction contained 3 bases not matched to a gene. The CDR3 totals 14 residues. CDR1 SNHLY and CDR2 FYNNEI come from the germline V gene. The CDR3 region is CASRLGQGNTEAFF. The DNA of the CDR3 is TGTGCCAGCAGATTGGGACAGGGGAACACTGAAGCTTTCTTT. Drawing the rest from reference TRBV2 and TRBJ1-1, the complete variable domain is EPEVTQTPSHQVTQMGQEVILRCVPISNHLYFYWYRQILGQKVEFLVSFYNNEISEKSEIFDDQFSVERPDGSNFTLKIRSTKLEDSAMYFCASRLGQGNTEAFFGQGTRLTVV.

The chain recombines TRBV7-9 with TRBJ1-4, with a possible D match to TRBD1 (6 bases). Trimming shortened V by 5 bases and J by 6 bases, and 19 bases separated the two germline ends. The CDR3 totals 16 residues. The germline CDR1 and CDR2 sequences are SEHNR and FQNEAQ (reference sequence). CDR3 nucleotides: TGTGCCAGCAGCCCATCGATACAGGGTGTATATGAAAAACTGTTTTTT. Translating gives CASSPSIQGVYEKLFF.

This clone was seen once. The rearrangement joins TRBV29-1 to TRBJ2-1, with D perhaps matching TRBD1 (6 bases). This CDR3 has 11 amino acids. Trimming took off 7 bases at V and 8 bases at J, with 12 bases between the two ends. CDR1 and CDR2 from the germline V gene are SQVTM and ANQGSEA. The CDR3 DNA reads TGCAGCGACAAACAGGGCCATGAGCAGTTCTTC. Translating gives CSDKQGHEQFF.

The V call is TRBV5-1, the J call TRBJ2-3; 9 bases are shared with TRBD2. The CDR3 extends over 16 amino acids. The J segment lost 2 bases and the V segment lost 3 bases, leaving 7 bases of the junction unmatched. Germline assignment: CDR1 SGHRS and CDR2 YFSETQ. In DNA form, the CDR3 reads TGCGCCAGCAGCTCTGGGGCTAGCGGGATCACAGATACGCAGTATTTT. It translates to CASSSGASGITDTQYF.

The CDR3 coding sequence is TGTGCCAGCAGTGAGTACCGACTAGCGGGAGGATTGGTGCAGTTCTTC. This encodes CASSEYRLAGGLVQFF. The chain couples TRBV2 to TRBJ2-1, with 13 bases matching TRBD2. The CDR3 is 16 residues long. CDR1 is SNHLY and CDR2 is FYNNEI in the germline V gene. The J segment lost 12 bases and the V segment lost 3 bases, leaving 11 bases of the junction unmatched.

The chain joins TRBV10-3 to TRBJ1-2, with D possibly matching TRBD1 (5 bases). V dropped 5 bases and J dropped 7 bases, with 14 bases sitting between them. Germline V gene data show CDR1 as ENHRY and CDR2 as SYGVKD. This CDR3 comprises 13 residues. CDR3 in amino acids: CAISLGREGGYTF. CDR3 nucleotide sequence: TGTGCCATCAGTCTGGGCAGGGAAGGTGGCTACACCTTC.

The rearrangement links TRBV14 to TRBJ2-7; D might be TRBD2 (5 bases). V lost 4 bases, J lost 3 bases, and 10 bases lay in between. The V gene's germline CDR1 is SGHDN and CDR2 FVKESK. The CDR3 has 13 residues. The CDR3 is CASSRGEGYEQYF. Written as DNA, the CDR3 is TGTGCCAGCAGCCGCGGCGAGGGCTACGAGCAGTACTTC. The full variable domain, its missing parts supplied by reference TRBV14 and TRBJ2-7, is EAGVTQFPSHSVIEKGQTVTLRCDPISGHDNLYWYRRVMGKEIKFLLHFVKESKQDESGMPNNRFLAERTGGTYSTLKVQPAELEDSGVYFCASSRGEGYEQYFGPGTRLTVT.

The rearrangement joins TRBV27 to TRBJ2-4; 9 positions agree with TRBD2. CDR1 and CDR2 (germline): MNHEY, SMNVEV (reference sequence). The CDR3 extends over 16 amino acids. V was pared by 4 bases and J by 1 base, with 5 bases of the junction left unmatched. The CDR3 is CASSWVAGEAKNIQYF. The CDR3 DNA sequence: TGTGCCAGCAGTTGGGTAGCGGGAGAGGCCAAAAACATTCAGTACTTC.

The chain employs TRBV6-1 and TRBJ2-7; TRBD1 is a possible D gene (5 bases). CDR3 size: 15 residues. V was trimmed by 5 bases and J by 6 bases, leaving 20 bases between them. Germline V gives CDR1 MNHNS, CDR2 SASEGT. Written as DNA, the CDR3 is TGTGCCAGCAGTATCCAAGGGAATGGGGCAGCCGAGCAGTACTTC. Its translation: CASSIQGNGAAEQYF.

CDR3 region: CASGLSFDEQYF. CDR3 coding DNA: TGTGCTAGTGGCCTTAGCTTCGACGAGCAGTACTTC. The chain is built from TRBV12-5 and TRBJ2-7, with D unclear. The CDR3 is 12 residues long. Trimming took 6 bases from V and 5 from J, leaving 11 bases between them. Looked up from germline, CDR1 is LGHNT and CDR2 is FRNRAP.

CDR3 amino acids: CASSETFGYTF. The CDR3, as DNA: TGTGCCAGCAGTGAAACCTTTGGCTACACCTTC. The chain uses TRBV6-1 and TRBJ1-2; D not certain. The V and J ends lost 2 bases and 7 bases respectively, with 5 bases between them. Germline loops: CDR1 MNHNS, CDR2 SASEGT. The CDR3 covers 11 residues.

The V call is TRBV6-5, the J call TRBJ1-5; 7 bases match TRBD1. Germline V lookup: CDR1 MNHEY, CDR2 SVGAGI. The CDR3 is 15 residues long. J lost 3 bases, V lost 6 bases, and 8 bases had no gene match. The CDR3, as DNA: TGTGCCAGCAGGCCACAGGGGAGGAACAATCAGCCCCAGCATTTT. The encoded protein is CASRPQGRNNQPQHF.

This sequence joins TRBV6-5 and TRBJ2-2; D is possibly TRBD1 or TRBD2 (5 bases each). Germline values: CDR1 MNHEY, CDR2 SVGAGI. Trimming cost V 4 bases and J 6 bases, with 12 bases left between them. This CDR3 has 14 amino acids. The CDR3 spells CASSWGILAGELFF. The CDR3, as DNA: TGTGCCAGCAGTTGGGGGATACTAGCCGGGGAGCTGTTTTTT.

This sequence joins TRBV5-6 and TRBJ2-1, with a tentative D call TRBD2 (5 bases). The length of the CDR3 is 15 residues. Germline CDR1 SGHDT, CDR2 YYEEEE. The ends were cut back, 2 bases at V and 7 bases at J, with 16 bases in the middle. CDR3 DNA sequence: TGTGCCAGCAGCTTTGAACTAGGTTCTTTGAATGAGCAGTTCTTC. Translating gives CASSFELGSLNEQFF. Variable domain in full (rest from reference TRBV5-6 and TRBJ2-1): DAGVTQSPTHLIKTRGQQVTLRCSPKSGHDTVSWYQQALGQGPQFIFQYYEEEERQRGNFPDRFSGHQFPNYSSELNVNALLLGDSALYLCASSFELGSLNEQFFGPGTRLTVL.

This clone was picked up one time. V and J are TRBV29-1 and TRBJ2-6; TRBD2 might be the D (5 bases). The length of the CDR3 is 13 residues. Trimming removed 6 bases from V and 3 bases from J, with 9 bases in between. The germline gives CDR1 SQVTM, CDR2 ANQGSEA. The CDR3 protein is CSVMGDGANVLTF. The CDR3 region has the DNA TGCAGCGTCATGGGAGATGGGGCCAACGTCCTGACTTTC.

The chain combines TRBV11-2 with TRBJ1-1, with D tentatively TRBD1 (5 bases). Per the germline V gene, CDR1 is SGHAT and CDR2 is FQNNGV. V was pared by 4 bases and J by 11 bases, with 20 bases between. The CDR3 is made up of 14 amino acids. The CDR3 loop is CASSSRGHLNRAFF. CDR3 DNA: TGTGCCAGCAGCTCGCGTGGACACCTGAATCGGGCTTTCTTT. The full variable domain, rest sourced from reference TRBV11-2 and TRBJ1-1, is EAGVAQSPRYKIIEKRQSVAFWCNPISGHATLYWYQQILGQGPKLLIQFQNNGVVDDSQLPKDRFSAERLKGVDSTLKIQPAKLEDSAVYLCASSSRGHLNRAFFGQGTRLTVV.

This rearrangement joins TRBV7-9 to TRBJ1-1, with 7 bases identical to TRBD1. The CDR3 spans 15 residues. V was pared by 2 bases and J by 4 bases, with 7 bases of the junction left unmatched. Germline V lookup: CDR1 SEHNR, CDR2 FQNEAQ (reference sequence). The CDR3 DNA follows: TGTGCCAGCAGCTTATTGGCAGGGGGTCTCACTGAAGCTTTCTTT. Protein: CASSLLAGGLTEAFF.

The chain links TRBV6-1 to TRBJ2-1; D is perhaps TRBD2 (5 bases). The V end was cut by 4 bases, the J end by 3 bases, with 10 bases between. CDR3 size: 14 residues. Per the germline V gene, CDR1 is MNHNS and CDR2 is SASEGT. Here the CDR3 reads CASSALRDYNEQFF. DNA of the CDR3: TGTGCCAGCAGTGCACTCCGGGACTACAATGAGCAGTTCTTC.